A selection of T cell receptor beta chains follows, all from one sample in a study. Via MiXCR, TCRdb re-called the RT-PCR reads, giving one row per CDR3 protein. There are about 700,000 distinct CDR3 sequences in the sample; approximately 15% occur only once, and 3.6% lies in the top ten. Sequencing used memory CD4+ T cells from blood. The receptors derive from a female donor in good health, serving as a healthy control. Each CDR3 is given with its conserved first and last residue. Fields, in order: V gene, J gene, clone size, D gene, CDR3 protein, CDR3 DNA. D genes are given only for firm matches. Clone sizes are given selectively: once, few, many, or a class where the clone is expanded.

TRBV10-3	TRBJ1-5	many	TRBD1	CATRVGQGDNQPQHF	TGTGCCACAAGGGTGGGACAGGGAGACAATCAGCCCCAGCATTTT
TRBV28	TRBJ2-7	few	-	CASIPRRGSGYEQYF	TGTGCCAGCATTCCCCGACGGGGCAGTGGATACGAGCAGTACTTC
TRBV12-3/TRBV12-4	TRBJ1-2	-	TRBD1	CASSTQQGADGYTF	TGTGCCAGCAGTACCCAACAGGGGGCTGATGGCTACACCTTC
TRBV7-8	TRBJ2-1	few	-	CASRETGDNEQFF	TGTGCCAGCAGAGAAACCGGAGACAATGAGCAGTTCTTC
TRBV20-1	TRBJ2-2	-	-	CSARPSGVVNTGELFF	TGCAGTGCTAGACCCTCAGGGGTTGTGAACACCGGGGAGCTGTTTTTT
TRBV5-1	TRBJ2-7	-	TRBD2	CASSLRWLAGGYEQYF	TGCGCCAGCAGCTTAAGATGGCTAGCGGGAGGTTACGAGCAGTACTTC
TRBV12-3/TRBV12-4	TRBJ2-7	few	-	CASTEPGAYEQYF	TGTGCCAGCACCGAGCCGGGGGCGTACGAGCAGTACTTC
TRBV15	TRBJ2-7	many	TRBD2	CATSGRDYPYEQYF	TGTGCCACCAGCGGTAGGGACTACCCCTACGAGCAGTACTTC
TRBV5-1	TRBJ2-2	few	TRBD1	CASSLVWTGVGGELFF	TGCGCCAGCAGCCTGGTGTGGACAGGCGTGGGCGGGGAGCTGTTTTTT
TRBV6-6	TRBJ2-7	-	-	CASREQGRTYEQYF	TGTGCCAGCAGGGAACAGGGGAGGACCTACGAGCAGTACTTC
TRBV4-2	TRBJ2-3	-	TRBD1	CASSQTTGGGNTDTQYF	TGTGCCAGCAGCCAAACAACAGGGGGCGGGAACACAGATACGCAGTATTTT
TRBV6-2/TRBV6-3	TRBJ2-5	many	TRBD1	CASRPIGTGQETQYF	TGTGCCAGCAGACCCATCGGGACAGGGCAAGAGACCCAGTACTTC
TRBV11-2	TRBJ2-5	many	TRBD2	CASSERGNGRETQYF	TGTGCCAGCAGCGAGCGGGGAAATGGGCGAGAGACCCAGTACTTC
TRBV3-1	TRBJ1-6	few	TRBD1	CASSGRDRGYSPLHF	TGTGCCAGCAGCGGCCGGGACAGGGGGTATTCACCCCTCCACTTT
TRBV15	TRBJ1-5	many	-	CATSRSSYDQPQHF	TGTGCCACCAGCAGATCGTCATATGATCAGCCCCAGCATTTT
TRBV5-6	TRBJ1-2	many	-	CASSLYVRSNYGYTF	TGTGCCAGCAGCTTGTATGTCCGTTCTAACTATGGCTACACCTTC
TRBV7-2	TRBJ1-2	-	-	CASSPGGIHGYTF	TGTGCCAGCAGCCCGGGGGGGATCCATGGCTACACCTTC
TRBV24-1	TRBJ2-7	few	-	CATSDGGTYEQYF	TGTGCCACCAGTGACGGCGGAACCTACGAGCAGTACTTC
TRBV12-3/TRBV12-4	TRBJ1-2	many	-	CASRPQVTNYGYTF	TGTGCCAGCAGGCCACAGGTTACTAACTATGGCTACACCTTC
TRBV14	TRBJ2-1	-	-	CASSQDVGASSSYNEQFF	TGTGCCAGCAGCCAAGATGTGGGGGCGAGTAGCTCCTACAATGAGCAGTTCTTC
TRBV6-1	TRBJ1-1	few	-	CASSRDTLNTEAFF	TGTGCCAGCAGCCGGGACACCTTGAACACTGAAGCTTTCTTT
TRBV5-1	TRBJ2-6	many	-	CASSQNPGTGANVLTF	TGCGCCAGCAGCCAGAACCCAGGAACTGGGGCCAACGTCCTGACTTTC
TRBV12-5	TRBJ2-1	-	-	CASGLAHLEQFF	TGTGCTAGTGGTTTGGCACACTTGGAGCAGTTCTTC
TRBV4-1	TRBJ1-3	few	-	CASSQQGNPGNTIYF	TGCGCCAGCAGCCAACAGGGTAACCCTGGAAACACCATATATTTT
TRBV7-2	TRBJ2-3	many	TRBD2	CASSLRLAGADTQYF	TGTGCCAGCAGCTTAAGACTAGCGGGAGCAGATACGCAGTATTTT
TRBV6-5	TRBJ2-7	many	-	CASSFQGEVSEQYF	TGTGCCAGCAGTTTCCAGGGTGAAGTGTCGGAGCAGTACTTC
TRBV29-1	TRBJ2-7	many	-	CSVGETYEQYF	TGCAGCGTTGGAGAAACCTACGAGCAGTACTTC
TRBV5-1	TRBJ2-1	few	TRBD1	CASSSFPGQSYNEQFF	TGCGCCAGCAGCTCATTTCCGGGACAGTCCTACAATGAGCAGTTCTTC
TRBV29-1	TRBJ1-4	many	-	CSAKQGNEKLFF	TGCAGCGCCAAACAAGGAAATGAAAAACTGTTTTTT
TRBV5-1	TRBJ1-2	few	-	CASSLDAAEYTF	TGCGCCAGCAGCTTGGATGCGGCAGAATACACCTTC
TRBV9	TRBJ2-6	few	-	CASSVGVLGGANVLTF	TGTGCCAGCAGCGTGGGCGTCCTGGGGGGGGCCAACGTCCTGACTTTC
TRBV6-5	TRBJ1-5	few	TRBD1	CASSTGQGLNQPQHF	TGTGCCAGCAGCACGGGACAGGGACTGAATCAGCCCCAGCATTTT
TRBV9	TRBJ2-1	few	-	CASSGGGWTPNEQFF	TGTGCCAGCAGCGGAGGGGGGTGGACTCCCAATGAGCAGTTCTTC
TRBV6-6	TRBJ1-2	many	-	CASRRPQTDYGYTF	TGTGCCAGCAGACGGCCCCAGACCGACTATGGCTACACCTTC
TRBV20-1	TRBJ2-3	many	TRBD2	CSASLLSGGSTDTQYF	TGCAGTGCTAGCCTTCTTAGCGGGGGGAGCACAGATACGCAGTATTTT
TRBV7-2	TRBJ2-3	many	TRBD2	CASSLLASSTDTQYF	TGCGCCAGCAGCCTACTAGCGTCTAGCACAGATACGCAGTATTTT
TRBV4-1	TRBJ2-3	many	TRBD2	CASSQDPTSGSVMYF	TGCGCCAGCAGCCAAGATCCCACTAGCGGGAGCGTAATGTATTTT
TRBV15	TRBJ2-1	many	-	CATSIQAGTPSEQFF	TGTGCCACCAGCATCCAAGCCGGGACTCCATCCGAGCAGTTCTTC
TRBV7-9	TRBJ2-7	-	-	CASSPIGPGEQYF	TGTGCCAGCAGCCCGATAGGGCCGGGAGAGCAGTACTTC
TRBV20-1	TRBJ1-6	-	-	CSARDGLGHYNSPLHF	TGCAGTGCTAGAGATGGTTTAGGCCACTATAATTCACCCCTCCACTTT
TRBV4-3	TRBJ1-2	few	TRBD1	CASSQTDRETWGYTF	TGCGCCAGCAGCCAGACAGACAGGGAGACATGGGGCTACACCTTC
TRBV5-1	TRBJ1-1	-	-	CASSFGISMNTEAFF	TGCGCCAGCAGCTTTGGGATTTCAATGAACACTGAAGCTTTCTTT
TRBV5-4	TRBJ2-5	few	TRBD2	CASSSATSGETQYF	TGTGCCAGCAGCTCGGCGACTAGCGGTGAGACCCAGTACTTC
TRBV3-1	TRBJ1-1	few	-	CASSQDAGITEAFF	TGTGCCAGCAGCCAAGACGCAGGGATCACTGAAGCTTTCTTT
TRBV20-1	TRBJ2-1	few	TRBD2	CSAPRLAGAGGEQFF	TGCAGTGCTCCCCGACTAGCGGGAGCAGGGGGTGAGCAGTTCTTC
TRBV20-1	TRBJ2-3	-	-	CSASGDGDTQYF	TGCAGTGCTAGTGGGGACGGGGATACGCAGTATTTT
TRBV6-6	TRBJ1-2	many	-	CASSYGGYGYTF	TGTGCCAGCAGTTACGGGGGCTATGGCTACACCTTC
TRBV7-9	TRBJ2-7	few	-	CASSATLYEQYF	TGTGCCAGCAGCGCGACCCTCTACGAGCAGTACTTC
TRBV6-1	TRBJ2-1	-	-	CASRPVNVAEQFF	TGTGCCAGCCGACCCGTAAACGTTGCTGAGCAGTTCTTC
TRBV20-1	TRBJ2-7	many	TRBD1	CSALRDRGSYEQYF	TGCAGTGCTCTCCGGGACAGGGGCTCCTACGAGCAGTACTTC
TRBV29-1	TRBJ2-1	many	-	CSVEDRHDNEQFF	TGCAGCGTTGAAGATCGGCACGACAATGAGCAGTTCTTC
TRBV29-1	TRBJ2-1	-	TRBD2	CSVRLAGNAEQFF	TGCAGCGTTCGACTAGCGGGCAATGCTGAGCAGTTCTTC
TRBV7-9	TRBJ1-2	-	-	CAATGTDYGYTF	TGTGCCGCTACGGGAACGGACTATGGCTACACCTTC
TRBV20-1	TRBJ2-7	-	-	CSAESGQELGEQYF	TGCAGTGCCGAATCTGGGCAGGAGCTTGGGGAGCAGTACTTC
TRBV6-5	TRBJ2-1	many	TRBD1	CASSYSGTGYNEQFF	TGTGCCAGCAGTTACTCTGGGACAGGGTACAATGAGCAGTTCTTC
TRBV4-1	TRBJ2-4	many	-	CASSHHPGLAKNIQYF	TGCGCCAGCAGCCACCACCCGGGACTAGCCAAAAACATTCAGTACTTC
TRBV28	TRBJ2-7	-	-	CASISRGQYSYEQYF	TGTGCCAGCATTTCCCGCGGGCAATACTCCTACGAGCAGTACTTC
TRBV7-9	TRBJ2-7	-	TRBD1	CASSFRTGGADEQYF	TGTGCCAGCAGCTTCAGGACAGGAGGAGCAGACGAGCAGTACTTC
TRBV15	TRBJ1-5	many	-	CATSRDSQPQHF	TGTGCCACCAGCAGAGATTCCCAGCCCCAGCATTTT
TRBV21-1	TRBJ2-3	-	-	CASSDHPDRGCTDTQYF	TGTGCCAGCAGCGACCACCCGGACAGGGGATGTACAGATACGCAGTATTTT